This T cell receptor (beta chain) originates from a study of PD-1 blockade in classical Hodgkin lymphoma. Libraries were prepared by immunoSEQ multiplex PCR; TCRdb keeps only in-frame clonotypes and omits some of them. The data hold more than 60,000 clones, with roughly 90% observed a single time. There are 14 residues in the CDR3. Germline V gene data show CDR1 as SGHAT and CDR2 as FQDESV (reference sequence). Trimming stripped 5 bases from V and 1 base from J, with 10 bases between. Brentuximab vedotin exposure varied, and every patient relapsed after autologous stem cell transplantation. Study findings and constraints: No one has yet defined what causes the repertoire differences, which may be disease activity or prior therapy.

This clone was detected only once. Antigen specificity is unknown. The TCR was taken from a human donor with classical Hodgkin lymphoma. The chain joins TRBV11-1 to TRBJ2-3; the D gene is possibly TRBD2 (6 bases). The sample in question was peripheral blood mononuclear cells (PBMCs), obtained at baseline. CDR3 sequence reads: CASSVSSGTDTQYF. CDR3 sequence (DNA): TGTGCCAGCAGCGTCTCTAGCGGCACAGATACGCAGTATTTT.